This TCR beta chain was identified in a study of T cells in Graves' hyperthyroidism and ophthalmopathy. The CDR3 has 10 residues. Deletions cut 1 base from V and 6 bases from J, with 4 bases between. Per the germline V gene, CDR1 is DFQATT and CDR2 is SNEGSKA (reference sequence). RNA transcripts yielded amplified TCR beta CDR3 regions. When the TCR CDR3 underwent first-round RT-PCR, the HTBI primer set was used. MiXCR, applied by TCRdb to the multiplex PCR reads, yields one record per CDR3 protein. In the table there are 300,000 or so distinct CDR3 sequences, over 15% of which are singletons. The sample holds many counts of this clonotype.

The chain is built from TRBV20-1 and TRBJ2-7; D not certain. The sequence was collected from a woman aged 60-75 years with Graves' ophthalmopathy. Sequencing used blood. CDR3: CSARGSEQYF. CDR3 in DNA: TGCAGTGCTAGAGGGAGCGAGCAGTACTTC.